This TCR beta chain was sequenced in a study of blood T cell repertoires in COVID-19. The CDR3 covers 15 residues. The germline gives CDR1 KGHSH, CDR2 LQKENI. V was cut by 3 bases and J by 4 bases, with 15 bases left in between. Generated by immunoSEQ multiplex PCR, the TCRdb table keeps only in-frame clones and is missing some. Of 70,000 or so clones listed, around 90% were seen once; the top ten hold around 30%. The rearrangement joins TRBV18 to TRBJ1-1; TRBD1 might be the D (5 bases). The sequence was collected from a woman older than 75 with active or convalescent COVID-19. Sequencing was performed on peripheral blood. This CDR3 is CASSPAGGILTEAFF. The DNA for the CDR3 is TGTGCCAGCTCACCCGCGGGGGGTATACTCACTGAAGCTTTCTTT.